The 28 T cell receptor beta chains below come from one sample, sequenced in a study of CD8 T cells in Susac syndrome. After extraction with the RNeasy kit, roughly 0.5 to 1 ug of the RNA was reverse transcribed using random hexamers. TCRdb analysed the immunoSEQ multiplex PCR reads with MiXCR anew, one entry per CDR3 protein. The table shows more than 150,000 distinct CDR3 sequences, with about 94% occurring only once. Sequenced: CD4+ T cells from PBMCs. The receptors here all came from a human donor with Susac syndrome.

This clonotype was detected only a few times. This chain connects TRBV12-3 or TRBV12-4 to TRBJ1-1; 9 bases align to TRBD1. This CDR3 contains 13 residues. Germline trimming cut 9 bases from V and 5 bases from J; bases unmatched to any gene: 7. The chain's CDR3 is CASRNRGRTEAFF. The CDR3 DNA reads TGTGCCAGTCGAAACAGGGGGCGAACTGAAGCTTTCTTT.

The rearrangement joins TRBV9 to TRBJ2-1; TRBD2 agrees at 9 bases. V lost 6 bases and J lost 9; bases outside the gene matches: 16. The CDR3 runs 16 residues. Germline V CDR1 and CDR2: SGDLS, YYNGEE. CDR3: CASNPGGGAYSGEQFF. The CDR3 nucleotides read TGTGCCAGCAACCCGGGCGGGGGGGCGTATTCGGGTGAGCAGTTCTTC.

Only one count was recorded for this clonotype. Here the CDR3 DNA reads TGTGCCAGCAGTTTACGGGGGAGCTCCTATAATTCACCCCTCCACTTT. This gives the protein CASSLRGSSYNSPLHF. The chain is built from TRBV12-3 or TRBV12-4 and TRBJ1-6; maybe TRBD1 (5 bases). CDR3 length: 16 residues. Between the trimmed V and J ends, which lost 2 bases and 0 bases, there was a span of 8 bases.

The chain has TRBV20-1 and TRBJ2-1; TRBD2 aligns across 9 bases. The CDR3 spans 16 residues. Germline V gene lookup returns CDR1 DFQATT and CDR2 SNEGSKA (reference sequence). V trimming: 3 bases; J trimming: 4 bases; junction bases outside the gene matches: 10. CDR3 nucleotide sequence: TGCAGTGCTAGTCAGGTGCGGGGGGGCTGGTACAATGAGCAGTTCTTC. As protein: CSASQVRGGWYNEQFF.

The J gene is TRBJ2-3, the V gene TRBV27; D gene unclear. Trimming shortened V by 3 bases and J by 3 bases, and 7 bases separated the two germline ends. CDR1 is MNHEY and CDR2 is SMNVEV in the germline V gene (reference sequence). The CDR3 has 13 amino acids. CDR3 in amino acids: CASSFDLTDTQYF. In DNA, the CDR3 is TGTGCCAGCAGTTTTGACTTAACAGATACGCAGTATTTT.

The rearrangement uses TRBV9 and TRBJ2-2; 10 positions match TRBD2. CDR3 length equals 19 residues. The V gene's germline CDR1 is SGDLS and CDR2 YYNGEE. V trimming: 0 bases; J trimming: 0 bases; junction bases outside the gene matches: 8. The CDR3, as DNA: TGTGCCAGCAGCGTAGTCCCTCCTAGCGGGGGTTCGAACACCGGGGAGCTGTTTTTT. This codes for CASSVVPPSGGSNTGELFF.

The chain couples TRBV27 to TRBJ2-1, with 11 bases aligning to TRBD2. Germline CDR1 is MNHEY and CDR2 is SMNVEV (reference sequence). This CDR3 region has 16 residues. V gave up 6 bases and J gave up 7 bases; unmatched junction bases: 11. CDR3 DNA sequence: TGTGCCAGCAGGCAGAGACTAGCGGGGAATGGGAATGAGCAGTTCTTC. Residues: CASRQRLAGNGNEQFF.

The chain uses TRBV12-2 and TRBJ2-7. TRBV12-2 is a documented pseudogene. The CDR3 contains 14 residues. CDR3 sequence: CASRLVRRSYEQYF. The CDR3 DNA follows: TGTGCAAGTCGCTTAGTTCGTCGGTCCTACGAGCAGTACTTC.

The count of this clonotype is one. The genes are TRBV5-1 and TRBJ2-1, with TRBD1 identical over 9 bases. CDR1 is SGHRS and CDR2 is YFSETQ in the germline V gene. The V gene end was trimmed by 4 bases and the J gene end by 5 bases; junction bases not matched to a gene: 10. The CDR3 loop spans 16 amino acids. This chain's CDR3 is CASSISPGQGDNEQFF. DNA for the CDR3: TGCGCCAGCAGCATCTCACCGGGACAGGGTGACAATGAGCAGTTCTTC.

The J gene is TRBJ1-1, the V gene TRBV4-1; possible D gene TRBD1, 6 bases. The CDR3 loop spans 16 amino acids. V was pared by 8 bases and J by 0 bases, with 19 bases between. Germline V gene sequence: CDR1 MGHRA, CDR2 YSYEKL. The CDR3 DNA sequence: TGCGCCAGCTGTAGACAGGAGGGAGGAATGAACACTGAAGCTTTCTTT. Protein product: CASCRQEGGMNTEAFF.

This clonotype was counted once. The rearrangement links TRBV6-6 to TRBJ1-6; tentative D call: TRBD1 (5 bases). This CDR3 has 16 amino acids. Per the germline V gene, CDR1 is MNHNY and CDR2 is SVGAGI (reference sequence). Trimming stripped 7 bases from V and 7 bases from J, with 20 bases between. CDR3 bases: TGTGCCAGCATCGCCGATAGGCAGGGTGAAAATTCACCCCTCCACTTT. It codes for CASIADRQGENSPLHF.

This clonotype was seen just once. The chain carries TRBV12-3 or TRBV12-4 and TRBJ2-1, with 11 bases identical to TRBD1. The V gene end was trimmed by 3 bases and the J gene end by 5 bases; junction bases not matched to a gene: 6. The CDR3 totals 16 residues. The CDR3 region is CASSFPGQGGHNEQFF. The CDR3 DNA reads TGTGCCAGCAGTTTCCCGGGACAGGGGGGGCACAATGAGCAGTTCTTC.

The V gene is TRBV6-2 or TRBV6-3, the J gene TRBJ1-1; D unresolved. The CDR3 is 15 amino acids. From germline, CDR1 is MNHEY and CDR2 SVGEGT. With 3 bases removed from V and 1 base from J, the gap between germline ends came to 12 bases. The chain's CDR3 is CASSYARYPNTEAFF. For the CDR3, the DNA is TGTGCCAGCAGTTATGCCCGATACCCGAACACTGAAGCTTTCTTT.

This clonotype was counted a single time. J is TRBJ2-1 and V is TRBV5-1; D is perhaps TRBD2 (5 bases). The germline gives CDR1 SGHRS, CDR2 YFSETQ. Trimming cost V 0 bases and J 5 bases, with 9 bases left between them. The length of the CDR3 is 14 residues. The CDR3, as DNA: TGCGCCAGCAGCTTGGCGATCGGGGACAATGAGCAGTTCTTC. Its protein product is CASSLAIGDNEQFF.

CDR3 sequence reads: CASSLVSGGGRGSSYNEQFF. CDR3 DNA: TGTGCCAGCAGTTTAGTTAGCGGGGGGGGACGCGGGAGCTCCTACAATGAGCAGTTCTTC. The chain carries TRBV27 and TRBJ2-1, with TRBD2 matching over 11 bases. Germline V gene lookup returns CDR1 MNHEY and CDR2 SMNVEV (reference sequence). The CDR3 totals 20 residues. J gave up 0 bases and V 2 bases, and 12 bases lay outside the gene matches.

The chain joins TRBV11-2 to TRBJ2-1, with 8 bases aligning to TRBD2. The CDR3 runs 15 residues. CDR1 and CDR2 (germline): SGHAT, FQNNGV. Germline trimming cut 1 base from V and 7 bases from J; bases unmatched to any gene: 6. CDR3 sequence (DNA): TGTGCCAGCAGCTTAGCGGGGGGGCGGAGGAATGAGCAGTTCTTC. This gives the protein CASSLAGGRRNEQFF.

The CDR3 here is CSVATVQNGPQHF. The CDR3 coding sequence is TGCAGCGTTGCGACAGTCCAGAACGGGCCCCAGCATTTT. The chain recombines TRBV29-1 with TRBJ1-5; TRBD1 might be the D (5 bases). Trimming took 4 bases from V and 9 from J, leaving 16 bases between them. CDR3 size: 13 residues. CDR1 is SQVTM, CDR2 ANQGSEA, per germline.

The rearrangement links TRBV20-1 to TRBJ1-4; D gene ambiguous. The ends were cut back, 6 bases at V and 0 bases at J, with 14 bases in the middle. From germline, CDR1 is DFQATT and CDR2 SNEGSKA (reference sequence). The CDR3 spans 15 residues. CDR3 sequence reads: CSAAGGWATNEKLFF. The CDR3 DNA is TGCAGTGCCGCCGGAGGATGGGCAACTAATGAAAAACTGTTTTTT.

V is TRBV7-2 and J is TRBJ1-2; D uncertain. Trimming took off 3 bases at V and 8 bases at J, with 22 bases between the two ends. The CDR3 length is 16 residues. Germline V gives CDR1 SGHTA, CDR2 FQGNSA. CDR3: CASSFRPIGHSGGYTF. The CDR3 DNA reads TGTGCCAGCAGCTTCAGGCCAATTGGGCATTCGGGGGGCTACACCTTC.

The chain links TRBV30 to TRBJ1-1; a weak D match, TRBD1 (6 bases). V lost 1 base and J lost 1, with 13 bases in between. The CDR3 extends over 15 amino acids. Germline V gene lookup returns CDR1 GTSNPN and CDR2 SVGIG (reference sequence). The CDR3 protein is CAWSAKGVPNTEAFF. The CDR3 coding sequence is TGTGCCTGGAGTGCGAAGGGGGTACCGAACACTGAAGCTTTCTTT.

This CDR3 is CSARDSRDNEKLFF. For the CDR3, the DNA is TGCAGTGCTAGAGATTCTCGGGACAATGAAAAACTGTTTTTT. This chain joins TRBV20-1 and TRBJ1-4, with D perhaps matching TRBD1 (5 bases). Trimming stripped 0 bases from V and 5 bases from J, with 10 bases between. The CDR3 covers 14 residues. Looked up from germline, CDR1 is DFQATT and CDR2 is SNEGSKA (reference sequence).

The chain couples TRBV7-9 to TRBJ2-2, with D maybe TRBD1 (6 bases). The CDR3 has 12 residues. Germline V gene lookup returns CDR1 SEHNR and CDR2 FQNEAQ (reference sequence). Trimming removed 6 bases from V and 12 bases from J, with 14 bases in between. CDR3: CASSEGGIKLFF. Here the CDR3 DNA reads TGTGCCAGCAGTGAAGGGGGAATTAAGCTGTTTTTT.

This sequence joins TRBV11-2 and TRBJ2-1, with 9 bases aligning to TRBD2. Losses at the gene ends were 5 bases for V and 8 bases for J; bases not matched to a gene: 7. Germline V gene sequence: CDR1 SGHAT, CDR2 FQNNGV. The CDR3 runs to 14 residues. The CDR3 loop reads CASSNIAGVDEQFF. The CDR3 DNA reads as TGTGCCAGCAGCAACATAGCGGGGGTGGATGAGCAGTTCTTC.

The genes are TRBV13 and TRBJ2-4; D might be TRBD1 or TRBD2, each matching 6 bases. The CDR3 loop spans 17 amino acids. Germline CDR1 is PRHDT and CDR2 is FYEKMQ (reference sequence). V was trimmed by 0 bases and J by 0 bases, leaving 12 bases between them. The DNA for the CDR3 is TGTGCCAGCAGCTTAGGCGACGGGGGCGCAGCCAAAAACATTCAGTACTTC. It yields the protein CASSLGDGGAAKNIQYF.

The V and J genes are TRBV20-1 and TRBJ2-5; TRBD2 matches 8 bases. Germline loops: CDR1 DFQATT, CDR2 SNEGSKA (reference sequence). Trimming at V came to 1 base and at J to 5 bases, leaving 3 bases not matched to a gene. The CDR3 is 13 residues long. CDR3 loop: CSARAGGQETQYF. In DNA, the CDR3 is TGCAGTGCTAGAGCGGGGGGGCAGGAGACCCAGTACTTC.

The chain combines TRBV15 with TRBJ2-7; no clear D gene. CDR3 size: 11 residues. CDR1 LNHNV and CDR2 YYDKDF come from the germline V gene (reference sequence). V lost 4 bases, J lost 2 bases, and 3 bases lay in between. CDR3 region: CATSTPYEQYF. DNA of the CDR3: TGTGCCACCAGCACTCCCTACGAGCAGTACTTC.

CDR3 amino acids: CAWRKEQVNTEAFF. CDR3 nucleotide sequence: TGTGCCTGGAGGAAAGAACAGGTGAACACTGAAGCTTTCTTT. This chain joins TRBV30 and TRBJ1-1, with a tentative D call TRBD1 (5 bases). Between the trimmed V and J ends, which lost 3 bases and 0 bases, there was a span of 11 bases. The CDR3 is 14 amino acids. The germline gives CDR1 GTSNPN, CDR2 SVGIG (reference sequence).

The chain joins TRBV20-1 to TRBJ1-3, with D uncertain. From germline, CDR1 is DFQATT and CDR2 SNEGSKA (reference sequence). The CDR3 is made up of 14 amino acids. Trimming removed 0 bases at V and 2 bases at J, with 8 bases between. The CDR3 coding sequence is TGCAGTGCTAGAGATACCGGTACTGGAAACACCATATATTTT. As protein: CSARDTGTGNTIYF.